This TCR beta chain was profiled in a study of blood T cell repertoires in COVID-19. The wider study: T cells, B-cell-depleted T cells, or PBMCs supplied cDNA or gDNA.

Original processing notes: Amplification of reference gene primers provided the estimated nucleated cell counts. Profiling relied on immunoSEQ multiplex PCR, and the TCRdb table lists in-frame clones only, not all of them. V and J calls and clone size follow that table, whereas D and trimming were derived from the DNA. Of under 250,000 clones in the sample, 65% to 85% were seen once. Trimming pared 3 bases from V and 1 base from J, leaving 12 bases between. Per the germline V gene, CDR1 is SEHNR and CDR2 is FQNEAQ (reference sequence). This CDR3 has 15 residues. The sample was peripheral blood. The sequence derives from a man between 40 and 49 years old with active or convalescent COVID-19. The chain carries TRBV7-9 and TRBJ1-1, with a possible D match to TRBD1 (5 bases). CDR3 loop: CASSLAGLSNTEAFF. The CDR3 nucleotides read TGTGCCAGCAGCTTGGCAGGGTTATCGAACACTGAAGCTTTCTTT.